This T cell receptor beta chain was sequenced during a study of blood T cell repertoires in COVID-19. Study-wide context: Both acute and convalescent COVID-19 samples were obtained from the United States, Italy and Spain. PBMCs, B-cell-depleted T cells, or T cells were the source of the cDNA or gDNA that made up the material.

Per the authors' pipeline: Reference gene primer amplification in the assay estimated nucleated cell counts. Generated by immunoSEQ multiplex PCR, the TCRdb table keeps only in-frame clones and is missing some. The D gene and trimming were derived from the DNA, and the V and J assignments and clone size from that table. The sample holds some 27,000 clones, around 87% seen once. Unmatched junction bases numbered 3, after V lost 2 bases and J lost 0 bases. Germline V lookup: CDR1 MNHNY, CDR2 SVGAGI (reference sequence). The CDR3 covers 16 residues. V gene TRBV6-6 combines with J gene TRBJ1-5; TRBD1 agrees at 8 bases. The sequence derives from a man over 45 with active COVID-19. The sequencing input was peripheral blood. The CDR3 sequence is CASSYPDRGSNQPQHF. The CDR3 DNA reads TGTGCCAGCAGTTACCCCGACAGGGGTAGCAATCAGCCCCAGCATTTT.